This record concerns one T cell receptor (beta chain) sequence. This clone was recorded a few times. The specificity of this receptor is unknown. Base qualities were left out, and no much larger clone turns up one base away. The sample originates from a study of blood T cell repertoires in COVID-19 (dated by TCRdb to the early 2020s). About the full investigation: Collaborator samples came from the United States, Italy and Spain and covered acute and convalescent phases of COVID-19. Where HLA class I and class II types were available, the types were taken from metadata supplied by the sample provider, not from assay-based typing. Deeply sampled blood TCRbeta repertoires from subjects exposed to, actively infected with, or recovered from COVID-19 were included in the dataset. The prospective study material was composed of cDNA or gDNA derived from T cells, B-cell-depleted T cells, or PBMCs. Samples were obtained from the ongoing ImmuneRACE study (first 160 participants) and from about 1,300 subjects provided by 6 global collaborators. The sample metadata nearly always contained a de-identified subject ID, COVID-19 status, age in years and sex. The repertoires were released in a freely available public database intended as a resource for research on the immune response to SARS-CoV-2.

Including the terminal cysteine and phenylalanine, the CDR3 comprises 16 residues. This entry keeps only the CDR3 DNA: 48 bases, framed from base 1. The germline V gene provides CDR1 SGHDT and CDR2 YYEEEE. V is cut back by 6 bases and J by 2 bases, with 9 bases in the junction unmatched. The immunoSEQ Assay, a bias-controlled multiplex PCR, was used to amplify TCRbeta CDR3 regions from genomic DNA. Turning to the authors' computational methods: The number of nucleated cells in each sample was estimated from the amplification of reference gene primers within the assay. To quantify the absolute abundance of each unique TCRbeta CDR3 rearrangement, sequence reads were collapsed and filtered. For each sample, productive Simpson clonality was calculated by taking the square root of Simpson's diversity index across productive rearrangements. TCRdb took this table from immuneACCESS and kept in-frame rearrangements with V and J called. Such tables lack part of the clones; where checked against another copy, unresolved V genes explain under half of the gap, and the rest is unexplained. That table is the source of V, J and clone size, and D and trimming were worked out from the DNA. In this sample the table shows 250,000 to 350,000 clones, around 86% of which occur a single time. The top ten clones comprise about 3% of the sample.

What the study reported, not specific to this receptor: The amount of clinical and demographic metadata varied by source and participant and was provided uncurated.

The collaborating institutions used their own protocols to collect whole blood in K2EDTA tubes. For TCRbeta analysis, collaborators shipped samples in one of three forms: frozen whole blood, isolated PBMCs, or DNA extracted from either of those sample types. Sequencing was performed on peripheral blood. This TCR derives from a woman aged 25 to 45 with active or convalescent COVID-19. The chain links TRBV5-6 with TRBJ2-1, with TRBD2 identical over 9 junction bases. The nucleotides read TGTGCCAGCAACCTCATAGCGGGGGCAACCTACAATGAGCAGTTCTTC. Its protein product is CASNLIAGATYNEQFF. With the portions outside the CDR3 filled from the reference TRBV5-6 and TRBJ2-1 genes, the complete variable region becomes DAGVTQSPTHLIKTRGQQVTLRCSPKSGHDTVSWYQQALGQGPQFIFQYYEEEERQRGNFPDRFSGHQFPNYSSELNVNALLLGDSALYLCASNLIAGATYNEQFFGPGTRLTVL.